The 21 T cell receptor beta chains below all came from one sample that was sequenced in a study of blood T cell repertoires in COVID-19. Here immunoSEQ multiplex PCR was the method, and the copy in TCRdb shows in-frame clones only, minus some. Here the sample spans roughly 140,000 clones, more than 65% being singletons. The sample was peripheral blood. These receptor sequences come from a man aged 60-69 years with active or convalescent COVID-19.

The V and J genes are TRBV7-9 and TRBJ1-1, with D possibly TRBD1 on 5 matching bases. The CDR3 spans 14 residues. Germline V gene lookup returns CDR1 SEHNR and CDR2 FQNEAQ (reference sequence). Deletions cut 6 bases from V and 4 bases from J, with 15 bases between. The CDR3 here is CASRFEGRGTEAFF. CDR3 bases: TGTGCCAGCAGATTCGAGGGGCGGGGCACTGAAGCTTTCTTT.

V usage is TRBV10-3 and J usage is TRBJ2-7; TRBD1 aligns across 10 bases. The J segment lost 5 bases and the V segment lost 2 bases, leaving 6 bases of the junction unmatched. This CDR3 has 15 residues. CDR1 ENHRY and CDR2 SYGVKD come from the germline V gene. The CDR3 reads CAISERDRGWDEQYF. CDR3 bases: TGTGCCATCAGTGAGCGGGACAGGGGTTGGGACGAGCAGTACTTC.

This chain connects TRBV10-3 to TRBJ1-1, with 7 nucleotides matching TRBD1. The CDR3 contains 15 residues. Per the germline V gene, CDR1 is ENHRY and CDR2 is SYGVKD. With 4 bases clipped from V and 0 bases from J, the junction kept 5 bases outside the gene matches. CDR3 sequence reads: CAISGGDRMNTEAFF. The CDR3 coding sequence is TGTGCCATCAGTGGGGGGGACAGAATGAACACTGAAGCTTTCTTT.

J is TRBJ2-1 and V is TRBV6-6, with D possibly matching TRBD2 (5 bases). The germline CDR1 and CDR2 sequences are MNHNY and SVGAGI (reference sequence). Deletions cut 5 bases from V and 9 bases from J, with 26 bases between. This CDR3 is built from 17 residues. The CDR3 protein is CASSLGPPRSAGGEQFF. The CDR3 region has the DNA TGTGCCAGCAGTCTAGGGCCCCCCCGTAGCGCGGGTGGTGAGCAGTTCTTC.

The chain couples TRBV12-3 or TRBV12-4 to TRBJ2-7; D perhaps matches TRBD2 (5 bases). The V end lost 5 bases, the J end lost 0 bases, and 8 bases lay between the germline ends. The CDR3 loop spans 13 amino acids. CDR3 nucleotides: TGTGCCAGCAGTCCCGAGGGCTCCTACGAGCAGTACTTC. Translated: CASSPEGSYEQYF.

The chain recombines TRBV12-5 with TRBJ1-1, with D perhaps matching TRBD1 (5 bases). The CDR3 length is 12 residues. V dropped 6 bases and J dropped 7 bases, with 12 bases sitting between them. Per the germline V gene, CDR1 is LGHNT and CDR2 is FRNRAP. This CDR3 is CASGELTDEAFF. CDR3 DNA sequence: TGTGCTAGTGGCGAACTGACAGATGAAGCTTTCTTT.

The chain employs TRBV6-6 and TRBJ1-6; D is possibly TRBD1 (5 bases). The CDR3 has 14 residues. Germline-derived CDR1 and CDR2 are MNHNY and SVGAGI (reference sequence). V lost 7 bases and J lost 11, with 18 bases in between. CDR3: CASTHGGGLAPLHF. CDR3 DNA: TGTGCCAGCACCCACGGGGGGGGTTTGGCACCCCTCCACTTT.

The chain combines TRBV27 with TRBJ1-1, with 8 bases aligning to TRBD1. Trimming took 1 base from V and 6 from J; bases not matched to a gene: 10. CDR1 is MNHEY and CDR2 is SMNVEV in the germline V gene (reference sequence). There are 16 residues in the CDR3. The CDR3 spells CASSLYSGGAGAEAFF. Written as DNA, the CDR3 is TGTGCCAGCAGTTTATACTCAGGGGGCGCGGGGGCTGAAGCTTTCTTT.

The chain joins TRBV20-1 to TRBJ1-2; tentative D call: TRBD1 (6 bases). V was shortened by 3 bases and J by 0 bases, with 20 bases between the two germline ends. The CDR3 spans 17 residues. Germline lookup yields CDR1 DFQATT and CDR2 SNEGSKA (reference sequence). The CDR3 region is CSASIRTVHTTNYGYTF. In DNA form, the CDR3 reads TGCAGTGCTAGTATACGGACAGTCCATACTACTAACTATGGCTACACCTTC.

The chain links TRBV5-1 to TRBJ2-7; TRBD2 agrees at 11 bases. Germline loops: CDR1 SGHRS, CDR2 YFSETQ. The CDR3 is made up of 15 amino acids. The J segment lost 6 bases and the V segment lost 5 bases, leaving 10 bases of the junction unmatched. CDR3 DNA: TGCGCCAGCAGGGGTACTAGCGGGGGCCCGACCGAGCAGTACTTC. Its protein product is CASRGTSGGPTEQYF.

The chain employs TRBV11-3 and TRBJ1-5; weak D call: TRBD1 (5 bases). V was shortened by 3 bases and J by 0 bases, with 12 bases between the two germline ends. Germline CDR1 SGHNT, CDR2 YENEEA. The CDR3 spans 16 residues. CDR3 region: CASSLGRRDSNQPQHF. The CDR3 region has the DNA TGTGCCAGCAGCTTGGGACGGCGGGATAGCAATCAGCCCCAGCATTTT.

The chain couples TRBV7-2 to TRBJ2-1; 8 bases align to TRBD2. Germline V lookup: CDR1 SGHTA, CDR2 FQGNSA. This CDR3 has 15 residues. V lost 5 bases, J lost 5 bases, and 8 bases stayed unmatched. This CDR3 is CASSAPLAGNNEQFF. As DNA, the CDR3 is TGTGCCAGCAGCGCCCCCCTAGCGGGCAACAATGAGCAGTTCTTC.

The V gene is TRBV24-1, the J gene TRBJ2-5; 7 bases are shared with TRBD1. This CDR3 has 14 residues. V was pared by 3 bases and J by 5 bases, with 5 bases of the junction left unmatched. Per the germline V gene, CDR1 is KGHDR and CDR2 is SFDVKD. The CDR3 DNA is TGTGCCACCAGTGATGACGACAGGGAGGAGACCCAGTACTTC. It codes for CATSDDDREETQYF.

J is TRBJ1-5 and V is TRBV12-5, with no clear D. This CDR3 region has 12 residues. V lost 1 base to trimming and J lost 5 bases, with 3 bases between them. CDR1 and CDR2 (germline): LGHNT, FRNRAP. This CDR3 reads CASGLAYQPQHF. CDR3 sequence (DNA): TGTGCTAGTGGTTTGGCCTATCAGCCCCAGCATTTT. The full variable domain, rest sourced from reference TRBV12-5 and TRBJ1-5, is DARVTQTPRHKVTEMGQEVTMRCQPILGHNTVFWYRQTMMQGLELLAYFRNRAPLDDSGMPKDRFSAEMPDATLATLKIQPSEPRDSAVYFCASGLAYQPQHFGDGTRLSIL.

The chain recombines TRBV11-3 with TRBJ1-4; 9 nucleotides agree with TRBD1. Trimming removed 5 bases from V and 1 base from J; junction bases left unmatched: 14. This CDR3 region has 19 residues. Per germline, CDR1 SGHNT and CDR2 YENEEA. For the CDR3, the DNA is TGTGCCAGCAGCGCCCCCCTCGGGACAGGGCGAGAAACTAATGAAAAACTGTTTTTT. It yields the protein CASSAPLGTGRETNEKLFF.

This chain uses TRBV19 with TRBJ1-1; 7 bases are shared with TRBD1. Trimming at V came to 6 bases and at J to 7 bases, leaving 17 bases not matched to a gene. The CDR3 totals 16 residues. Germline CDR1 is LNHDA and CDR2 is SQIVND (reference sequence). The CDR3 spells CASRDLGTAKLNEAFF. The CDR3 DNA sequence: TGTGCCAGTAGAGATCTGGGGACAGCCAAGCTTAATGAAGCTTTCTTT.

DNA for the CDR3: TGTGCCAGTAGTATAGGTGGTCGGGTCGACTATGGCTACACCTTC. It specifies CASSIGGRVDYGYTF. This chain connects TRBV19 to TRBJ1-2; D is unresolved. The CDR3 has 15 residues. Germline V gene lookup returns CDR1 LNHDA and CDR2 SQIVND (reference sequence). V was trimmed by 1 base and J by 3 bases, leaving 12 bases between them.

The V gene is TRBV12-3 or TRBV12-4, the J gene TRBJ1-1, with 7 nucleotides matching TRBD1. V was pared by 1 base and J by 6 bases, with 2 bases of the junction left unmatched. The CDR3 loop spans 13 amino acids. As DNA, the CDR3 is TGTGCCAGCAGTTTAGTCAGGGGGGCTGAAGCTTTCTTT. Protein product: CASSLVRGAEAFF.

The CDR3 loop is CASSESYSTRYTEAFF. The CDR3 DNA follows: TGTGCCAGCAGTGAAAGCTATTCGACCAGGTACACTGAAGCTTTCTTT. This chain links TRBV2 with TRBJ1-1, with D unclear. Trimming left V 2 bases short and J 3 bases short, with 16 bases between. The CDR3 is made up of 16 amino acids. Per the germline V gene, CDR1 is SNHLY and CDR2 is FYNNEI. Full variable domain (remainder filled in from reference TRBV2 and TRBJ1-1): EPEVTQTPSHQVTQMGQEVILRCVPISNHLYFYWYRQILGQKVEFLVSFYNNEISEKSEIFDDQFSVERPDGSNFTLKIRSTKLEDSAMYFCASSESYSTRYTEAFFGQGTRLTVV.

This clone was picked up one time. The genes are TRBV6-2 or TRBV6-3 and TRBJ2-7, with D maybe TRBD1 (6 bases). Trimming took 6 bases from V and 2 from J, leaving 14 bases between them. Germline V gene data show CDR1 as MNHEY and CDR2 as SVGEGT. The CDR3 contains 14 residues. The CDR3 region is CASSQGHAAYEQYV. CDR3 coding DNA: TGTGCCAGCAGCCAGGGACACGCGGCCTACGAGCAGTACGTC.

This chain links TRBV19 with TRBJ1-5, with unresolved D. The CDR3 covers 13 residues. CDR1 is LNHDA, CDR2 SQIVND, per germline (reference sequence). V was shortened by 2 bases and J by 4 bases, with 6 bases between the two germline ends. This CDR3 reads CASSIQENQPQHF. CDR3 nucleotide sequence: TGTGCCAGTAGTATACAGGAAAATCAGCCCCAGCATTTT. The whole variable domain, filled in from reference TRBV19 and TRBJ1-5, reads DGGITQSPKYLFRKEGQNVTLSCEQNLNHDAMYWYRQDPGQGLRLIYYSQIVNDFQKGDIAEGYSVSREKKESFPLTVTSAQKNPTAFYLCASSIQENQPQHFGDGTRLSIL.